Following are 3 T cell receptor beta chains from one sample sequenced in a study of cytomegalovirus exposure and HLA in healthy donors. In the PCR, 60 Vbeta and 13 Jbeta primers were used. Sequencing used immunoSEQ multiplex PCR; TCRdb keeps in-frame clones, though not all of them. The sample has about 170,000 clones, and its top ten clones hold around 1.4%. Specimen: PBMCs. The receptor set was obtained from a woman in her fifties or sixties in good health and CMV-seronegative.

The chain has TRBV13 and TRBJ1-1, with TRBD1 matching 9 bases. The V and J ends lost 5 bases and 2 bases, in that order; junction bases with no gene match: 6. The CDR3 sequence is 15 residues long. Germline V CDR1 and CDR2: PRHDT, FYEKMQ (reference sequence). As DNA, the CDR3 is TGTGCCAGCAGCCTACCGACAGGGGGAAACACTGAAGCTTTCTTT. Translating gives CASSLPTGGNTEAFF.

V is TRBV11-3 and J is TRBJ2-3, with 8 bases lining up with TRBD1. V lost 5 bases, J lost 4 bases, and 8 bases stayed unmatched. CDR1 is SGHNT, CDR2 YENEEA, per germline. CDR3 length: 15 residues. The CDR3 region is CASSPDRGGADTQYF. For the CDR3, the DNA is TGTGCCAGCAGCCCCGACAGGGGCGGCGCAGATACGCAGTATTTT.

The rearrangement uses TRBV5-1 and TRBJ2-1; 10 bases match TRBD1. Germline loops: CDR1 SGHRS, CDR2 YFSETQ. V was clipped by 3 bases and J by 3 bases; unmatched bases: 3. This CDR3 contains 15 residues. CDR3: CASSWGTGVYNEQFF. The CDR3 coding sequence is TGCGCCAGCAGCTGGGGGACAGGGGTCTACAATGAGCAGTTCTTC.